This TCR beta chain was sequenced during a study of cytomegalovirus exposure and HLA in healthy donors. The CDR3 covers 12 residues. CDR1 and CDR2 from the germline V gene are SNHLY and FYNNEI. The V segment lost 11 bases and the J segment 4 bases; nucleotides outside the gene matches: 3. As for this clone: Its target is not known.

Researchers ran the PCR with 60 Vbeta and 13 Jbeta primers. Clones were read by immunoSEQ multiplex PCR, and TCRdb kept only the in-frame ones, dropping some. The sample holds 99,000 or so clones; 78% are singletons and the top ten take about 1.7%. Findings and caveats of the study: Reports indicated that the classifier achieved high specificity and sensitivity in diagnosing cytomegalovirus status. Cytomegalovirus association was assigned to under 200 TCR beta chains.

This clonotype originated in a woman between 40 and 50 years old in good health and CMV-seronegative. The rearrangement links TRBV2 to TRBJ1-5; TRBD1 matches at 9 bases. Sequencing input: PBMCs. The CDR3 bases are TGTGCCGGTGGACAGGGGAATCAGCCCCAGCATTTT. Translating gives CAGGQGNQPQHF.